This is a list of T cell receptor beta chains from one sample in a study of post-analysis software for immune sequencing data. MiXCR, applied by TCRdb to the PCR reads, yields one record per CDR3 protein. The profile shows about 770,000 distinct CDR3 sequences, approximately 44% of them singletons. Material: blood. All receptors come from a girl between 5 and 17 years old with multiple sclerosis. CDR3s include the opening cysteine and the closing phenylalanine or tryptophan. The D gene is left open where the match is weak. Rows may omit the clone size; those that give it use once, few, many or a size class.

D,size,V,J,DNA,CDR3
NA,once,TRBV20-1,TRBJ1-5,TGCAGTGCTAGAATGGGGAGCAATCAGCCCCAGCATTTT,CSARMGSNQPQHF
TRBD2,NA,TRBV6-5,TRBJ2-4,TGTGCCAGCAGTACCAGCGGGGGGGGTCGTGAGCAGTACTTC,CASSTSGGGREQYF
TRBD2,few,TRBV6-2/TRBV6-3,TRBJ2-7,TGTGCCAGCAGTCCTAACCTAAGCGGGGGCTTCTACGAGCAGTACTTC,CASSPNLSGGFYEQYF
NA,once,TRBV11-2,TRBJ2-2,TGTGCCAGCAGCCCCCACCCCGGAAGGAACACCGGGGAGCTGTTTTTT,CASSPHPGRNTGELFF
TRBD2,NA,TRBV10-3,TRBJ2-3,TGTGCCATCAGTGAGTCAACGGGAGCGGGAGTAACAGATACGCAGTATTTT,CAISESTGAGVTDTQYF
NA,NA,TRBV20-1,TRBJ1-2,TGCAGACCTTCCGGGGGGGACTATGGCTACACCTTC,CRPSGGDYGYTF
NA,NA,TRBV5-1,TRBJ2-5,TGCGCCAGCAGACAACTGGAGACCCAGTACTTC,CASRQLETQYF
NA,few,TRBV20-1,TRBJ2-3,TGCAGTGCTAGAGTGGTCGGGGAGCCAGATACGCAGTATTTT,CSARVVGEPDTQYF
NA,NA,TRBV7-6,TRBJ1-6,TGTGCCAGCAGCTTAATCCCGCAGTATAATTCACCCCTCCACTTT,CASSLIPQYNSPLHF
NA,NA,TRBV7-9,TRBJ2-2,TGTGCCAGCAGCCCATTCGGTCTCCCCGGGGAGCTGTTTTTT,CASSPFGLPGELFF
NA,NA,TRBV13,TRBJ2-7,TGTGCCAGCAGCCGCGGACATCAGTACGAGCAGTACTTC,CASSRGHQYEQYF
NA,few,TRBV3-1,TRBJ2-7,TGTGCCAGCAGCCAAGTGGGGATCTCCTACGAGCAGTACTTC,CASSQVGISYEQYF
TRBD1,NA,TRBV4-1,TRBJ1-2,TGCGCCAGCAGCCAAGACGGGGAGGGGGCGAGTGGCTACACCTTC,CASSQDGEGASGYTF
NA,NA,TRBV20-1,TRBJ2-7,TGCAGTGCTAGAGATTCGCAGGGCGACTCCTACGAGCAGTACTTC,CSARDSQGDSYEQYF
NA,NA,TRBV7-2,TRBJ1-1,TGTGCCAGCAGCTCGACAGGCGTACCGAACACTGAAGCTTTCTTT,CASSSTGVPNTEAFF
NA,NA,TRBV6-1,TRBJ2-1,TGTGCCAGCAAGCGAGGGGGTGAGCAGTTCTTC,CASKRGGEQFF
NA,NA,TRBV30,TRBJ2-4,TGTGCCTGGAGTGTTGCCCGTGGGAACATTCAGTACTTC,CAWSVARGNIQYF
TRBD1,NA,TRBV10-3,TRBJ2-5,TGTGCCATCAGCCTAAGGGGGCGTGGTGAGACCCAGTACTTC,CAISLRGRGETQYF
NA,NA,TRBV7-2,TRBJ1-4,TGTGCCAGCAGCTTACAGGGGCGTTCGCAGGAAAAACTGTTTTTT,CASSLQGRSQEKLFF
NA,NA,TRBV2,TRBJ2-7,TGTGCCAGCAGTGATCTAAGCTCCTACGAGCAGTACTTC,CASSDLSSYEQYF
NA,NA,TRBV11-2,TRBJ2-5,TGTGCCAGCAGCTTAGTCTTAGGGACCCAAGAGACCCAGTACTTC,CASSLVLGTQETQYF
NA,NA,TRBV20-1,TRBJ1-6,TGCAGTGCTAGAGATGAAGGGGCCCCCCTGCGTTATAATTCACCCCTCCACTTT,CSARDEGAPLRYNSPLHF
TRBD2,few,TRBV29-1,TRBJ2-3,TGCAGCGTTGAGTTTAAGATGGTAACGGGACTACCAAACACGCAGTATTTT,CSVEFKMVTGLPNTQYF
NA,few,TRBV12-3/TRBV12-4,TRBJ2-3,TGTGCCAGCAGCCGCCGGTCTACAGATACGCAGTATTTT,CASSRRSTDTQYF
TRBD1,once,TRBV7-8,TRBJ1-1,TGTGCCAGCAGTCAGGACAGGATGAACACTGAAGCTTTCTTT,CASSQDRMNTEAFF
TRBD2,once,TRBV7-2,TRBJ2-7,TGTGCCAGCAGCTTCTTCGGCCTAGCGGGAGGCGAGCAGTACTTC,CASSFFGLAGGEQYF
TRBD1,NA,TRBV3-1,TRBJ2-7,TGTGCCAGCAGCCCTCAGGACAGGACCTTGAACGAGCAGTACTTC,CASSPQDRTLNEQYF
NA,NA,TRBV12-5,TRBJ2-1,TGTGCTAGTGGCCCCGCCCCAACGGGAGAACTGTATGAGCAGTTCTTC,CASGPAPTGELYEQFF
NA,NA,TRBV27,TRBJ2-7,TGTGCCAGCGGGGCTTACTACGAGCAGTACTTC,CASGAYYEQYF
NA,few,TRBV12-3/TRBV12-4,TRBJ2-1,TGTGCCAGCAGTTTAGGGGCAGGGGAGCAGTTCTTC,CASSLGAGEQFF
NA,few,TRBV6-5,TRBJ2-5,TGTGCCAGCATCCCAGGGACCCAGTACTTC,CASIPGTQYF
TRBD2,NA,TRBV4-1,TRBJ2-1,TGCGCCAGCAGCCCCTCTCTAGCGGAAGAGCAGTTCTTC,CASSPSLAEEQFF
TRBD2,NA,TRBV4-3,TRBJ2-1,TGCGCCAGCAGCCAAGACCTACTAGCGGGGACCTACAATGAGCAGTTCTTC,CASSQDLLAGTYNEQFF